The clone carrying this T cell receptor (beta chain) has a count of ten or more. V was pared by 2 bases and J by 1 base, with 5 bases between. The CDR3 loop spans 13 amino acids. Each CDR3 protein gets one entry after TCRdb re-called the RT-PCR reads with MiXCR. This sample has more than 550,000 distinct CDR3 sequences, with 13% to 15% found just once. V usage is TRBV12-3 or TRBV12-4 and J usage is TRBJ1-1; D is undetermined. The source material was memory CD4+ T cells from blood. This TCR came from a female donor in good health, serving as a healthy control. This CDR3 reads CASSLTWNTEAFF. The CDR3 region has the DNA TGTGCCAGCAGTTTAACCTGGAACACTGAAGCTTTCTTT.